The TCR beta chain described here comes from a study of shared clonotypes between healthy human individuals (dated by TCRdb to 2019 to 2021). In terms of the full investigation: A couple of women and a few men aged 18 to 49 years were included in the cohort. For each donor, three plates each were used for CD4 naive and CD4 memory, two plates were used for CD8 naive, and one plate was used for CD8 memory. Blood TCR repertoires of about 5 healthy adults were deeply sequenced to estimate repertoire size and the extent of clonotype sharing between individuals. To increase sequencing depth and limit assay-specific biases, TCR repertoire library preparation and sequencing were carried out by different laboratories using diverse techniques. Leukapheresis yielded between about 0.9 and 9.5 billion PBMCs per donor. What the work shows at the level of the full study, not this receptor alone: Around 5% of naive CD4, 3.5% of naive CD8, roughly 2.4% of memory CD4, and 0.4% of memory CD8 clonotypes were shared across several donors. Naive subsets generally had larger estimated clonotype richness than memory subsets. Compared with non-shared clonotypes, the clonotypes found in all four sorted-subset donors had higher generation probabilities. Rarefaction of sorted-subset datasets indicated incomplete sequencing despite the large sequencing depth. Based on pairwise subsampling, the degree of clonotype sharing among donors was expected to be affected by sequencing depth. The small number of donors limited the genetic and exposure-history diversity represented. Only blood was sampled, and tissue TCR repertoires likely differ from those in blood.

A remark on this clone: Its target antigen remains unknown. The junction and the germline gene differ at one end; a read error may be behind it.

Healthy HIV-negative adults with no recently reported acute infections or vaccinations were included as donors. Only Caucasian adults living in Nashville, Tennessee, USA were represented among the donors. CD4+ T cells were enriched through magnetic negative selection, after which naive cells were positively selected on CD45RA and the remaining negative fraction served as the memory subset. Blood was obtained by leukapheresis, after which PBMCs were separated by Ficoll-Histopaque density gradient centrifugation and cryopreserved in liquid nitrogen vapor phase. Purity and quantity of every magnetically sorted T cell population were checked by analytical flow cytometry. Genomic DNA was isolated from every sorted fraction and measured by UV absorbance on a Nanodrop 2000c. The CDR3 has 15 amino acids, counting the end cysteine and phenylalanine. Left in the record is the CDR3 DNA by itself, 45 bases read in frame from the first base. CDR1 and CDR2, looked up from the germline V gene (reference sequence), are SGHNT and YYREEE.

Using the deep immunoSEQ assay, TCR CDR3 regions were amplified from genomic DNA by multiplex PCR. For each cell subset, the extracted genomic DNA was distributed evenly across all wells of several immunoSEQ 96-well plates, and each plate served as one replicate. For sorted subsets, roughly 190 ng of genomic DNA, equivalent to some 30,000 T cell genomes, went into each replicate PCR. Purified libraries were quantified with a Qubit 3.0 fluorometer, sized on a Bioanalyzer 2100, and re-quantified with the KAPA Library Quantification kit. Every immunoSEQ 96-well plate was sequenced on a dedicated single-read 150-cycle Illumina NextSeq 550 flow cell. On the study's bioinformatics: Because the immunoSEQ output included only junctional sequences and no quality scores, the filtering could not be the same as the filtering used for full-length reads. Sequences were annotated with PyIR, a Python wrapper for IgBLAST v1.9, and V/J genes and CDR3 were assigned using IMGT germline references. Reads with weak V/J assignments (E-value above 1e-6), missing CDR3, stop codons, out-of-frame junctions, or ambiguous translated residues were removed. V3J clonotypes were defined as sequences sharing the same inferred V gene, J gene, and CDR3 amino acid sequence. Percentage overlap between repertoires was computed as shared unique clonotypes divided by the size of the smaller repertoire. Repertoire richness was assessed with RTK rarefaction, the Chao1 estimator, and Recon v2.1 estimates of unobserved clonotypes. OLGA was used to compute generation probabilities for all TCRbeta clonotypes that the gDNA method yielded from a handful of donors. TCRdb carries this immuneACCESS record with in-frame sequences only. Its versions omit some clonotypes, under half of them owing to an unresolved V gene in the studies checked, with the rest unexplained. That table gives V, J and clone size, and the DNA gave D and trimming. The sample includes fewer than 1.4 million clones, with more than 75% observed a single time. The ten largest make up 0.6% to 0.75% of the sample.

Sequencing was carried out using memory CD4+ T cells from PBMCs. The meaning of the sample's cell subset or site label: CD45RA-negative fraction. The sequence was obtained from a man younger than 35 in good health. Some clones in this sample may be carry-over from other donors' samples. This receptor chain uses TRBV5-4 and TRBJ1-2; confidence is insufficient to name the D gene. The CDR3 has the sequence CASSQQFGGIYGYTF. Here is the DNA: TGCGCCAGCAGCCAACAGTTTGGAGGGATATATGGCTACACCTTC. The full variable domain, completed from the reference TRBV5-4 and TRBJ1-2 proteins outside the CDR3, reads ETGVTQSPTHLIKTRGQQVTLRCSSQSGHNTVSWYQQALGQGPQFIFQYYREEENGRGNFPPRFSGLQFPNYSSELNVNALELDDSALYLCASSQQFGGIYGYTFGSGTRLTVV.